This T cell receptor (beta chain) emerged from a study of cytomegalovirus exposure and HLA in healthy donors. The donors were members of the approximately 120-subject validation cohort (separate from the approximately 670-subject first cohort). Notes on this clone: Antigen specificity is unknown.

Libraries were prepared by immunoSEQ multiplex PCR; TCRdb keeps only in-frame clonotypes and omits some of them. Of about 130,000 clones listed, around 90% were seen once; the top ten hold more than 1.5%. Study conclusions and caveats: Among TCR sequences, most were rare, though some public TCRs appeared in many donors.

This TCR was recovered from a woman aged 18-29 years in good health and CMV-seronegative. The sequencing sample was made of PBMCs.

CDR3 protein: CASSPRRGGEKLFF. The CDR3 bases are TGTGCCAGCAGCCCCCGCAGGGGTGGTGAAAAACTGTTTTTT. V gene TRBV7-9 combines with J gene TRBJ1-4; maybe TRBD1 (6 bases). V was cut by 5 bases and J by 7 bases, with 14 bases left in between. This CDR3 contains 14 residues. Germline V gene lookup returns CDR1 SEHNR and CDR2 FQNEAQ (reference sequence).